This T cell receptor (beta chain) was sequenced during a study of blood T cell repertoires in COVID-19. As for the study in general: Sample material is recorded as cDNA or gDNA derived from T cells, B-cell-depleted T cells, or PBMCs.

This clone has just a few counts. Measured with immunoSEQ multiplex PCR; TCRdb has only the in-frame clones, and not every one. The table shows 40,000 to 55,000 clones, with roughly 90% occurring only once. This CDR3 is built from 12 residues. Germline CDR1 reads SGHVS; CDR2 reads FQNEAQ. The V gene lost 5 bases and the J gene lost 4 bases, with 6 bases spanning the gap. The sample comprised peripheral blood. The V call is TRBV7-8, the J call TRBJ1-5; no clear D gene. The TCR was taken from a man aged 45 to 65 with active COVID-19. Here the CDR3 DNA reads TGTGCCAGCAGCACCCTAAATCAGCCCCAGCATTTT. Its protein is CASSTLNQPQHF.